These T cell receptor beta chains were read from a single sample in a study of blood T cell repertoires in COVID-19. Method: immunoSEQ multiplex PCR; TCRdb's copy keeps in-frame clones and lacks some. The sample lists roughly 160,000 clones, around four fifths occurring once. The sequenced sample consisted of peripheral blood. Receptors were obtained from a woman aged 80 or over with COVID-19, enrolled during active disease. CDR3s include the opening cysteine and the closing phenylalanine or tryptophan. Fields, in order: clone size, D gene, J gene, V gene, CDR3 protein, CDR3 DNA. D genes are given only for firm matches. Where a row states a size, it is once, few, many or the class of an expanded clone; other rows omit it.

clone_size: .
d_call: TRBD1
j_call: TRBJ1-2
v_call: TRBV14
cdr3_aa: CASSPLETGLGYTF
cdr3_nt: TGTGCCAGCAGCCCTTTGGAGACAGGGCTTGGCTACACCTTC

clone_size: few
d_call: TRBD1
j_call: TRBJ2-5
v_call: TRBV5-4
cdr3_aa: CASSPDRRQETQYF
cdr3_nt: TGTGCCAGCAGCCCGGACAGGAGACAAGAGACCCAGTACTTC

clone_size: .
d_call: TRBD1
j_call: TRBJ2-5
v_call: TRBV19
cdr3_aa: CASSMLTGGQETQYF
cdr3_nt: TGTGCCAGTAGTATGCTCACAGGGGGCCAAGAGACCCAGTACTTC

clone_size: .
d_call: .
j_call: TRBJ2-1
v_call: TRBV19
cdr3_aa: CATKGLANNEQFF
cdr3_nt: TGTGCCACCAAGGGACTGGCCAACAATGAGCAGTTCTTC

clone_size: .
d_call: .
j_call: TRBJ1-1
v_call: TRBV15
cdr3_aa: CATSRDLGRDTEAFF
cdr3_nt: TGTGCCACCAGCAGAGATCTGGGTCGGGACACTGAAGCTTTCTTT

clone_size: once
d_call: .
j_call: TRBJ1-4
v_call: TRBV7-8
cdr3_aa: CASSLGSGWREKLFF
cdr3_nt: TGTGCCAGCAGCTTAGGGTCGGGGTGGAGGGAAAAACTGTTTTTT

clone_size: .
d_call: .
j_call: TRBJ2-7
v_call: TRBV13
cdr3_aa: CASSIVGGGREQYF
cdr3_nt: TGTGCCAGCAGCATCGTAGGAGGGGGCCGCGAGCAGTACTTC

clone_size: .
d_call: .
j_call: TRBJ1-2
v_call: TRBV7-9
cdr3_aa: CASSSEAYIRGGYTF
cdr3_nt: TGTGCCAGCAGCTCCGAAGCATATATCCGAGGGGGCTACACCTTC

clone_size: .
d_call: .
j_call: TRBJ2-3
v_call: TRBV9
cdr3_aa: CASSVGYRVGTDTQYF
cdr3_nt: TGTGCCAGCAGCGTAGGCTACAGGGTAGGGACAGATACGCAGTATTTT

clone_size: .
d_call: TRBD2
j_call: TRBJ2-1
v_call: TRBV27
cdr3_aa: CASSFGGLVGNEQFF
cdr3_nt: TGTGCCAGCAGTTTTGGGGGACTAGTCGGCAATGAGCAGTTCTTC

clone_size: .
d_call: .
j_call: TRBJ1-6
v_call: TRBV6-5
cdr3_aa: CASTPRGTAWIPLHF
cdr3_nt: TGTGCCAGCACGCCTAGGGGGACGGCATGGATACCCCTCCACTTT

clone_size: .
d_call: .
j_call: TRBJ1-5
v_call: TRBV5-5
cdr3_aa: CASSFGGPGSNQPQHF
cdr3_nt: TGTGCCAGCAGCTTTGGTGGTCCGGGTAGCAATCAGCCCCAGCATTTT

clone_size: .
d_call: TRBD1
j_call: TRBJ1-1
v_call: TRBV3-1/TRBV3-2
cdr3_aa: CASSQTGETTEAFF
cdr3_nt: TGTGCCAGCAGCCAAACAGGGGAGACCACTGAAGCTTTCTTT

clone_size: .
d_call: TRBD1
j_call: TRBJ1-2
v_call: TRBV28
cdr3_aa: CATGQGLPRANYGYTF
cdr3_nt: TGTGCCACCGGACAGGGATTGCCACGAGCTAACTATGGCTACACCTTC

clone_size: .
d_call: TRBD1
j_call: TRBJ1-4
v_call: TRBV9
cdr3_aa: CASSGGTGFEKLFF
cdr3_nt: TGTGCCAGCAGCGGCGGGACAGGGTTTGAAAAACTGTTTTTT

clone_size: once
d_call: .
j_call: TRBJ1-2
v_call: TRBV6-6
cdr3_aa: CASSQPAYRATREGYTF
cdr3_nt: TGTGCCAGCAGTCAGCCCGCCTATAGGGCGACACGGGAGGGCTACACCTTC

clone_size: .
d_call: .
j_call: TRBJ1-5
v_call: TRBV3-1/TRBV3-2
cdr3_aa: CASSQGEGGNQPQHF
cdr3_nt: TGTGCCAGCAGCCAGGGGGAGGGAGGCAATCAGCCCCAGCATTTT

clone_size: few
d_call: TRBD2
j_call: TRBJ2-1
v_call: TRBV3-1/TRBV3-2
cdr3_aa: CASSQGPSGSYEQFF
cdr3_nt: TGTGCCAGCAGCCAAGGTCCCAGCGGGAGCTATGAGCAGTTCTTC

clone_size: once
d_call: .
j_call: TRBJ1-3
v_call: TRBV7-8
cdr3_aa: CASSLVMSRAGNTIYF
cdr3_nt: TGTGCCAGCAGCTTAGTAATGAGCAGGGCGGGAAACACCATATATTTT

clone_size: .
d_call: .
j_call: TRBJ2-3
v_call: TRBV18
cdr3_aa: CASSPTHTTDTQYF
cdr3_nt: TGTGCCAGCTCACCAACTCATACCACAGATACGCAGTATTTT

clone_size: .
d_call: TRBD2
j_call: TRBJ2-7
v_call: TRBV28
cdr3_aa: CASSPGGAGAHEQYF
cdr3_nt: TGTGCCAGCAGTCCTGGTGGGGCGGGAGCCCACGAGCAGTACTTC

clone_size: .
d_call: .
j_call: TRBJ1-5
v_call: TRBV6-5
cdr3_aa: CASRAPPGEDQPQHF
cdr3_nt: TGTGCCAGCAGAGCCCCGCCGGGGGAGGATCAGCCCCAGCATTTT

clone_size: .
d_call: .
j_call: TRBJ2-2
v_call: TRBV6-5
cdr3_aa: CASETGNTGELFF
cdr3_nt: TGTGCCAGCGAGACAGGGAACACCGGGGAGCTGTTTTTT

clone_size: .
d_call: TRBD1
j_call: TRBJ1-2
v_call: TRBV18
cdr3_aa: CASSPPRGRSPGGYTF
cdr3_nt: TGTGCCAGCTCACCACCGAGGGGGCGGTCCCCAGGCGGCTACACCTTC

clone_size: .
d_call: TRBD2
j_call: TRBJ2-7
v_call: TRBV6-6
cdr3_aa: CASSPQGGSNRYEQYF
cdr3_nt: TGTGCCAGCAGCCCGCAGGGCGGGAGTAATCGCTACGAGCAGTACTTC

clone_size: once
d_call: TRBD1
j_call: TRBJ2-3
v_call: TRBV19
cdr3_aa: CASSIDRGVEDTQYF
cdr3_nt: TGTGCCAGTAGTATCGACAGGGGGGTAGAAGATACGCAGTATTTT

clone_size: once
d_call: .
j_call: TRBJ1-2
v_call: TRBV5-1
cdr3_aa: CASSLTQHRGYTF
cdr3_nt: TGCGCCAGCAGCTTGACCCAACACAGGGGCTACACCTTC

clone_size: .
d_call: .
j_call: TRBJ2-7
v_call: TRBV12-3/TRBV12-4
cdr3_aa: CASSAGGIYEQYF
cdr3_nt: TGTGCCAGCAGTGCAGGGGGGATCTACGAGCAGTACTTC

clone_size: .
d_call: .
j_call: TRBJ1-5
v_call: TRBV27
cdr3_aa: CASRGTTNQPQHF
cdr3_nt: TGTGCCAGCAGGGGCACAACCAATCAGCCCCAGCATTTT

clone_size: .
d_call: TRBD2
j_call: TRBJ2-1
v_call: TRBV28
cdr3_aa: CASKTHPGTITYNEQFF
cdr3_nt: TGTGCCAGCAAAACCCACCCGGGGACTATCACTTACAATGAGCAGTTCTTC

clone_size: once
d_call: TRBD1
j_call: TRBJ1-2
v_call: TRBV6-5
cdr3_aa: CASSLRTGDGYTF
cdr3_nt: TGTGCCAGCAGTCTTCGGACAGGGGATGGCTACACCTTC

clone_size: .
d_call: .
j_call: TRBJ2-7
v_call: TRBV28
cdr3_aa: CASSFPSGDYEQYF
cdr3_nt: TGTGCCAGCAGTTTCCCCAGCGGAGACTACGAGCAGTACTTC

clone_size: .
d_call: .
j_call: TRBJ1-2
v_call: TRBV6-5
cdr3_aa: CASQEGRIGYTF
cdr3_nt: TGTGCCTCCCAGGAGGGGCGCATTGGCTACACCTTC

clone_size: .
d_call: .
j_call: TRBJ2-5
v_call: TRBV2
cdr3_aa: CASSEARGASQYF
cdr3_nt: TGTGCCAGCAGTGAAGCACGGGGGGCGTCCCAGTACTTC